The 31 T cell receptor beta chains presented below share a single source sample, sequenced in a study of cytomegalovirus exposure and HLA in healthy donors (dated by TCRdb to 2015 to 2018). The method was the immunoSEQ multiplex PCR assay. For the multiplex PCR, a mixture combining 60 forward primers for TCR Vbeta segments and 13 reverse primers for TCR Jbeta segments was used. The immuneACCESS repertoire file appears here via TCRdb, limited to in-frame rearrangements. These files lack a portion of the clones; in checked studies, under half of the deficit traces to unresolved V genes, and the cause of the others is not known. This sample is represented by around 200,000 clones; approximately 90% of them were singletons. In total, the top ten clones hold about 1% of the sample. Source material: PBMCs. The receptor set was obtained from a young woman in good health and CMV-seronegative.

The chain uses TRBV5-3 and TRBJ1-5; D may be TRBD1 (5 bases). TRBV5-3 has ORF status, its function being uncertain. Trimming stripped 1 base from V and 4 bases from J, with 15 bases between. The length of the CDR3 is 16 residues. For the CDR3, the DNA is TGTGCCAGAAGCTTGAGAGGCTGCAGGGATAATCAGCCCCAGCATTTT. Its protein is CARSLRGCRDNQPQHF.

The chain couples TRBV5-1 to TRBJ2-7; 10 nucleotides align to TRBD1. The CDR3 contains 15 residues. Looked up from germline, CDR1 is SGHRS and CDR2 is YFSETQ. The junction had 8 bases not matched to a gene; V was cut back by 4 bases and J by 4 bases. In nucleotides, the CDR3 is TGCGCCAGCAGCCTAGCCGGGACAGGGGCTTACGAGCAGTACTTC. This sequence encodes CASSLAGTGAYEQYF.

J is TRBJ2-1 and V is TRBV11-3, with D possibly matching TRBD2 (7 bases). CDR1 and CDR2 from the germline V gene are SGHNT and YENEEA. The V gene lost 2 bases and the J gene lost 2 bases, with 16 bases spanning the gap. CDR3 size: 17 residues. The CDR3 protein is CASSLNPGGRPYNEQFF. The CDR3 DNA reads as TGTGCCAGCAGCTTAAATCCGGGGGGCCGCCCCTACAATGAGCAGTTCTTC.

The chain carries TRBV5-1 and TRBJ2-3; 10 bases map to TRBD2. CDR1 and CDR2 from the germline V gene are SGHRS and YFSETQ. Germline trimming cut 4 bases from V and 2 bases from J; bases unmatched to any gene: 10. The CDR3 loop spans 17 amino acids. The CDR3 is CASSQHGTSDPTDTQYF. CDR3 DNA sequence: TGCGCCAGCAGCCAGCACGGGACTAGCGATCCCACAGATACGCAGTATTTT.

The chain is built from TRBV30 and TRBJ2-7; 8 bases fit TRBD1. Germline-derived CDR1 and CDR2 are GTSNPN and SVGIG (reference sequence). This CDR3 contains 14 residues. After removal of 1 base from V and 5 bases from J, the junction contained 7 bases not matched to a gene. In DNA, the CDR3 is TGTGCCTGGAGTGCGCAGACAGGGGAACACGAGCAGTACTTC. This codes for CAWSAQTGEHEQYF.

This chain uses TRBV7-9 with TRBJ2-5, with TRBD2 as a possible D gene (5 bases). CDR1 SEHNR and CDR2 FQNEAQ come from the germline V gene (reference sequence). Trimming removed 1 base from V and 7 bases from J, with 7 bases in between. The length of the CDR3 is 12 residues. The CDR3 DNA sequence: TGTGCCAGCAGCTTAGGAGCGGCGACCCAGTACTTC. Translating it yields CASSLGAATQYF. The full variable domain, completed using reference TRBV7-9 and TRBJ2-5, is DTGVSQNPRHKITKRGQNVTFRCDPISEHNRLYWYRQTLGQGPEFLTYFQNEAQLEKSRLLSDRFSAERPKGSFSTLEIQRTEQGDSAMYLCASSLGAATQYFGPGTRLLVL.

DNA of the CDR3: TGTGCCAGCAGCCCTCGGGGGGGCCCGGAGCTGTTTTTT. Translated, it gives CASSPRGGPELFF. The V and J genes are TRBV7-2 and TRBJ2-2, with 8 bases matching TRBD2. V gave up 5 bases and J gave up 10 bases; unmatched junction bases: 6. Per the germline V gene, CDR1 is SGHTA and CDR2 is FQGNSA. The CDR3 has 13 residues.

The gene calls are TRBV29-1 and TRBJ2-3; 8 nucleotides align to TRBD2. CDR3 length: 13 residues. Trimming at V came to 6 bases and at J to 4 bases, leaving 6 bases not matched to a gene. Germline lookup yields CDR1 SQVTM and CDR2 ANQGSEA. The CDR3 loop is CSVAGGAPDTQYF. The DNA for the CDR3 is TGCAGCGTCGCGGGGGGCGCGCCAGATACGCAGTATTTT.

The chain employs TRBV6-5 and TRBJ1-1; TRBD1 aligns across 9 bases. Germline CDR1 and CDR2: MNHEY and SVGAGI. Unmatched junction bases numbered 7, after V lost 3 bases and J lost 5 bases. The CDR3 is made up of 15 amino acids. This CDR3 is CASSYTGGPRTEAFF. In nucleotides, the CDR3 is TGTGCCAGCAGTTATACAGGGGGCCCACGGACTGAAGCTTTCTTT.

This chain links TRBV19 with TRBJ2-7; 7 nucleotides agree with TRBD1. V shed 5 bases and J 3 bases; nucleotides not matched to a gene: 10. Germline CDR1 and CDR2: LNHDA and SQIVND (reference sequence). The CDR3 is made up of 15 amino acids. CDR3 in DNA: TGTGCCAGTAGTGTCAGGACAGGAAAATACTACGAGCAGTACTTC. The encoded protein is CASSVRTGKYYEQYF.

The chain uses TRBV19 and TRBJ2-2; TRBD1 matches at 7 bases. The V gene's germline CDR1 is LNHDA and CDR2 SQIVND (reference sequence). J gave up 0 bases and V 9 bases, and 10 bases lay outside the gene matches. The CDR3 has 16 amino acids. The CDR3 nucleotides read TGTGCCAGCCATTCGTCGACAGGGCCGAACACCGGGGAGCTGTTTTTT. It encodes CASHSSTGPNTGELFF.

This chain joins TRBV6-5 and TRBJ2-7, with a possible D match to TRBD2 (6 bases). The CDR3 length is 14 residues. Looked up from germline, CDR1 is MNHEY and CDR2 is SVGAGI. The V end lost 5 bases, the J end lost 3 bases, and 14 bases lay between the germline ends. The CDR3 nucleotides read TGTGCCAGCAGTACCGGGACTGGTATCTACGAGCAGTACTTC. This codes for CASSTGTGIYEQYF.

This clone showed up just a few times. The chain uses TRBV6-1 and TRBJ1-1; tentatively, D is TRBD1 (5 bases). Trimming pared 6 bases from V and 3 bases from J, leaving 14 bases between. The germline gives CDR1 MNHNS, CDR2 SASEGT. The length of the CDR3 is 14 residues. CDR3 in amino acids: CASSLVQGYTEAFF. The CDR3 DNA reads as TGTGCCAGCAGCCTAGTCCAGGGTTACACTGAAGCTTTCTTT.

This clone was found a few times. The gene calls are TRBV5-6 and TRBJ2-2, with a possible D match to TRBD1 (6 bases). The CDR3 is 15 amino acids. Germline CDR1 and CDR2: SGHDT and YYEEEE. V was clipped by 0 bases and J by 6 bases, with 12 bases between them. CDR3 amino acids: CASSLEQGYAGELFF. The CDR3 bases are TGTGCCAGCAGCTTGGAACAGGGCTACGCCGGGGAGCTGTTTTTT. The full variable domain, in which reference TRBV5-6 and TRBJ2-2 provide the parts outside the CDR3, is DAGVTQSPTHLIKTRGQQVTLRCSPKSGHDTVSWYQQALGQGPQFIFQYYEEEERQRGNFPDRFSGHQFPNYSSELNVNALLLGDSALYLCASSLEQGYAGELFFGEGSRLTVL.

The CDR3 loop reads CASSRQGLAKNIQYF. The CDR3 DNA reads TGTGCCAGCAGCCGACAGGGGTTGGCCAAAAACATTCAGTACTTC. This sequence joins TRBV2 and TRBJ2-4; 8 bases map to TRBD1. Germline V gene sequence: CDR1 SNHLY, CDR2 FYNNEI. Germline trimming cut 6 bases from V and 1 base from J; bases unmatched to any gene: 5. CDR3 length: 15 amino acids. The full variable domain, its missing parts supplied by reference TRBV2 and TRBJ2-4, is EPEVTQTPSHQVTQMGQEVILRCVPISNHLYFYWYRQILGQKVEFLVSFYNNEISEKSEIFDDQFSVERPDGSNFTLKIRSTKLEDSAMYFCASSRQGLAKNIQYFGAGTRLSVL.

The genes are TRBV7-2 and TRBJ2-5; TRBD1 aligns across 9 bases. The junction had 10 bases not matched to a gene; V was cut back by 3 bases and J by 8 bases. The CDR3 sequence is 15 residues long. CDR1 and CDR2 (germline): SGHTA, FQGNSA. CDR3 sequence reads: CASSLGSQGAKTQYF. The CDR3 DNA reads TGTGCCAGCAGCTTGGGGTCACAGGGGGCGAAAACCCAGTACTTC.

The genes are TRBV7-2 and TRBJ2-7, with 13 positions matching TRBD2. CDR1 and CDR2 (germline): SGHTA, FQGNSA. J lost 2 bases, V lost 1 base, and 8 bases had no gene match. CDR3 length equals 18 residues. CDR3 loop: CASSLVPGLAGTAYEQYF. For the CDR3, the DNA is TGTGCCAGCAGCTTAGTTCCGGGACTAGCGGGGACAGCCTACGAGCAGTACTTC.

The chain recombines TRBV6-5 with TRBJ1-5; D gene uncertain. The CDR3 consists of 13 residues. Germline CDR1 reads MNHEY; CDR2 reads SVGAGI. Trimming cost V 0 bases and J 15 bases, with 15 bases left between them. Here the CDR3 DNA reads TGTGCCAGCAGTTACTCGATATTGACTCTCAGGCATTTT. Its protein is CASSYSILTLRHF.

The chain links TRBV5-5 to TRBJ2-3; the match to TRBD2 covers 7 bases. Trimming at V came to 6 bases and at J to 2 bases, leaving 9 bases not matched to a gene. Germline V gene sequence: CDR1 SGHKS, CDR2 YYEKEE (reference sequence). The CDR3 is 15 residues long. Here the CDR3 DNA reads TGTGCCAGCAACAAGTGGGGGGGGGACACAGATACGCAGTATTTT. As protein: CASNKWGGDTDTQYF.

The chain links TRBV2 to TRBJ1-2, with TRBD1 matching over 7 bases. The CDR3 has 13 residues. V gave up 3 bases and J gave up 4 bases; unmatched junction bases: 2. CDR1 is SNHLY, CDR2 FYNNEI, per germline. The CDR3 coding sequence is TGTGCCAGCAGTGAGGGACAGAGCTATGGCTACACCTTC. Encoded protein: CASSEGQSYGYTF.

The chain carries TRBV19 and TRBJ2-3; 9 bases are shared with TRBD2. This CDR3 is built from 15 residues. The J segment lost 5 bases and the V segment lost 4 bases, leaving 7 bases of the junction unmatched. CDR1 LNHDA and CDR2 SQIVND come from the germline V gene (reference sequence). CDR3 residues: CASSTIKRGEDTQYF. CDR3 bases: TGTGCCAGTAGTACCATTAAGCGGGGGGAAGATACGCAGTATTTT. Drawing the rest from reference TRBV19 and TRBJ2-3, the complete variable domain is DGGITQSPKYLFRKEGQNVTLSCEQNLNHDAMYWYRQDPGQGLRLIYYSQIVNDFQKGDIAEGYSVSREKKESFPLTVTSAQKNPTAFYLCASSTIKRGEDTQYFGPGTRLTVL.

To note about this clone: Other DNA sequences from this sample encode an identical CDR3 as well. V is TRBV5-1 and J is TRBJ1-1; D is undetermined. There are 13 residues in the CDR3. Germline V gives CDR1 SGHRS, CDR2 YFSETQ. The ends were cut back, 4 bases at V and 2 bases at J, with 9 bases in the middle. CDR3 DNA sequence: TGCGCCAGCAGCCGTGAGGGTAACACTGAAGCTTTCTTT. Residues: CASSREGNTEAFF.

The chain is built from TRBV27 and TRBJ2-1, with 8 nucleotides matching TRBD2. Germline V gene lookup returns CDR1 MNHEY and CDR2 SMNVEV (reference sequence). The CDR3 has 14 amino acids. V lost 10 bases, J lost 6 bases, and 11 bases stayed unmatched. For the CDR3, the DNA is TGTGCCACCAGCATAGCGGGGCCTTTCAATGAGCAGTTCTTC. This translates into CATSIAGPFNEQFF.

For the CDR3, the DNA is TGCGCCAGCCGAGATACTAGCGGGAAAGAGACCCAGTACTTC. Protein product: CASRDTSGKETQYF. This sequence joins TRBV5-1 and TRBJ2-5, with 10 bases that match TRBD2. CDR1 SGHRS and CDR2 YFSETQ come from the germline V gene. Trimming cost V 7 bases and J 3 bases; bases outside gene matches: 6. This CDR3 is 14 amino acids long.

The V gene is TRBV7-9, the J gene TRBJ2-5; 7 nucleotides line up with TRBD1. The CDR3 contains 13 residues. The J segment lost 5 bases and the V segment lost 2 bases, leaving 2 bases of the junction unmatched. Per the germline V gene, CDR1 is SEHNR and CDR2 is FQNEAQ (reference sequence). The CDR3 loop reads CASSLKGAETQYF. The CDR3 nucleotides are TGTGCCAGCAGCTTAAAGGGGGCCGAGACCCAGTACTTC.

The chain carries TRBV7-2 and TRBJ2-7; 11 bases are shared with TRBD2. With V trimmed by 1 base and J by 1 base, 9 bases remained unmatched. The CDR3 runs 18 residues. Germline CDR1 and CDR2: SGHTA and FQGNSA. CDR3 region: CASSLDPWRLAGSYEQYF. The CDR3 DNA reads TGTGCCAGCAGCTTAGATCCTTGGCGACTAGCGGGATCCTACGAGCAGTACTTC.

The V call is TRBV19, the J call TRBJ2-7, with D tentatively TRBD2 (6 bases). The V gene's germline CDR1 is LNHDA and CDR2 SQIVND (reference sequence). Trimming stripped 5 bases from V and 6 bases from J, with 14 bases between. CDR3 length equals 13 residues. The CDR3 is CASSPFGGVEQYF. In DNA, the CDR3 is TGTGCCAGTAGTCCCTTCGGAGGGGTCGAGCAGTACTTC.

This clone came up once. The V and J genes are TRBV5-1 and TRBJ2-5; 11 bases match TRBD2. CDR3 length: 14 amino acids. V trimming: 4 bases; J trimming: 5 bases; junction bases outside the gene matches: 4. Germline-derived CDR1 and CDR2 are SGHRS and YFSETQ. The CDR3 loop is CASSPTSGGETQYF. DNA for the CDR3: TGCGCCAGCAGCCCTACTAGCGGGGGTGAGACCCAGTACTTC.

This clone was counted a single time. The V gene is TRBV7-2, the J gene TRBJ2-3, with TRBD2 matching 7 bases. With 2 bases clipped from V and 1 base from J, the junction kept 3 bases outside the gene matches. Germline V lookup: CDR1 SGHTA, CDR2 FQGNSA. This CDR3 has 15 amino acids. The chain's CDR3 is CASSLMGGGTDTQYF. CDR3 coding DNA: TGTGCCAGCAGCTTAATGGGGGGGGGCACAGATACGCAGTATTTT. Supplemented by reference TRBV7-2 and TRBJ2-3, the full variable domain reads GAGVSQSPSNKVTEKGKDVELRCDPISGHTALYWYRQSLGQGLEFLIYFQGNSAPDKSGLPSDRFSAERTGGSVSTLTIQRTQQEDSAVYLCASSLMGGGTDTQYFGPGTRLTVL.

This chain links TRBV9 with TRBJ2-7, with 7 bases fitting TRBD1. Germline V gene lookup returns CDR1 SGDLS and CDR2 YYNGEE. V dropped 0 bases and J dropped 3; count of bases not matched to a gene: 9. CDR3 length: 16 amino acids. Written as DNA, the CDR3 is TGTGCCAGCAGCGTAGGAGTGGGAAACAGGGGCTACGAGCAGTACTTC. Its translation: CASSVGVGNRGYEQYF.

The chain has TRBV5-1 and TRBJ1-1, with D maybe TRBD1 (5 bases). The CDR3 totals 14 residues. Trimming removed 0 bases at V and 6 bases at J, with 12 bases between. The germline V gene has CDR1 SGHRS and CDR2 YFSETQ. The CDR3 here is CASSLVGGFAEAFF. The CDR3 DNA sequence: TGCGCCAGCAGCTTGGTGGGGGGGTTCGCTGAAGCTTTCTTT.